The rows below give T cell receptor beta chains drawn from one sample of a study of T-cell memory formation after mild COVID-19. TCRdb used MiXCR to reprocess the 5' RACE reads, holding one entry per CDR3 protein. The sample holds a few hundred thousand distinct CDR3 sequences; about a fifth are singletons and the top ten take around 7.7%. Input material: PBMCs or a T cell subset sorted from them (not recorded which). These receptors all stem from an adult woman who had mild COVID-19 (a few samples of this study predate the infection). Cell type and time point are not known. CDR3s include the opening cysteine and the closing phenylalanine or tryptophan. Each record gives: D gene, CDR3 length, clone size, J gene, V gene, CDR3 DNA, CDR3 protein. A D gene is named only where the DNA matches it firmly. Where a row states a size, it is once, few, many or the class of an expanded clone; other rows omit it.

TRBD1	15	.	TRBJ1-5	TRBV4-1	TGCGCCAGCAGCCAGGGACAGGGCCGCAATCAGCCCCAGCATTTT	CASSQGQGRNQPQHF
TRBD1	16	few	TRBJ1-2	TRBV5-1	TGCGCCAGCAGCCAACCTTACCGGCAGGGGGTAGATGGCTACACCTTC	CASSQPYRQGVDGYTF
.	11	.	TRBJ1-2	TRBV24-1	TGTGCCACCAGGAGTTTGAATGGCTACACCTTC	CATRSLNGYTF
.	10	few	TRBJ2-1	TRBV29-1	TGCAGCGTCCCAGGGAGTGAGCAGTTCTTC	CSVPGSEQFF
.	13	.	TRBJ2-7	TRBV4-3	TGCGCCAGCAGTCGAAGCTCGGCGTACGAGCAGTACTTC	CASSRSSAYEQYF
TRBD1	15	.	TRBJ1-2	TRBV12-3/TRBV12-4	TGTGCCAGCAGTTTTTTGGGACAGGGAAGCTATGGCTACACCTTC	CASSFLGQGSYGYTF
.	14	.	TRBJ2-5	TRBV6-5	TGTGCCAGCAGTTACTCGTCTAGCGCCCGGACCCAGTACTTC	CASSYSSSARTQYF
.	14	few	TRBJ1-2	TRBV20-1	TGCAGTGCTAGATATGGCAGAGACGTTGAAGGCTACACCTTC	CSARYGRDVEGYTF
TRBD1	13	.	TRBJ1-2	TRBV7-3	TGTGCCAGCAGCTCGGACAGGGGTCATGGCTACACCTTC	CASSSDRGHGYTF
.	14	few	TRBJ2-7	TRBV20-1	TGCAGTGCTAGAGACAGGTTAAGAACCTACGAGCAGTACTTC	CSARDRLRTYEQYF
.	12	few	TRBJ1-2	TRBV11-2	TGTGCCATCCAGACGGGGAACTATGGCTACACCTTC	CAIQTGNYGYTF
.	14	.	TRBJ2-2	TRBV5-4	TGTGCCAGCAGCTTCGCCGAGAACACCGGGGAGCTGTTTTTT	CASSFAENTGELFF
.	16	.	TRBJ1-6	TRBV5-1	TGCGCCAGCAGCTTGACTTGGGATACTCATAATTCACCCCTCCACTTT	CASSLTWDTHNSPLHF
TRBD1	15	.	TRBJ2-2	TRBV15	TGTGCCACCAGCAGAGCCGGGACAGCCACCGGGGAGCTGTTTTTT	CATSRAGTATGELFF
.	14	many	TRBJ2-2	TRBV7-8	TGTGCCAGCAGCTCACTCCCGGACAGCGGGGAGCTGTTTTTT	CASSSLPDSGELFF
.	12	few	TRBJ2-1	TRBV5-4	TGTGCCAGCAGCTTGGGAAGCGGTGAGCAGTTCTTC	CASSLGSGEQFF
.	17	.	TRBJ2-1	TRBV11-3	TGTGCCAGCAGCTCTCCTCCGGGAACACGGCAAGACCATGAGCAGTTCTTC	CASSSPPGTRQDHEQFF
.	15	.	TRBJ2-2	TRBV7-3	TGTGCCAGCAGCTTAGACCGGGATAACACCGGGGAGCTGTTTTTT	CASSLDRDNTGELFF
.	16	.	TRBJ1-5	TRBV5-6	TGTGCCAGCAGCTGGGCCGAGACAGTCCCCTCTCAGCCCCAGCATTTT	CASSWAETVPSQPQHF
TRBD1	16	few	TRBJ2-5	TRBV5-1	TGCGCCAGCAGCTTCCTCCGTTGGGACAGGGAAGCGACCCAGTACTTC	CASSFLRWDREATQYF
TRBD1	18	.	TRBJ2-5	TRBV4-2	TGTGCCAGCAGCCAGCCCGGGACAGGGAGGGGATATTTGGAGACCCAGTACTTC	CASSQPGTGRGYLETQYF
.	14	.	TRBJ1-2	TRBV6-5	TGTGCCAGCAGTTTCCGCGGGCCAGACTATGGCTACACCTTC	CASSFRGPDYGYTF
TRBD1	15	.	TRBJ1-1	TRBV7-8	TGTGCCAGCAGCTCGGGGACAGGGATGTACACTGAAGCTTTCTTT	CASSSGTGMYTEAFF
TRBD1	17	many	TRBJ2-7	TRBV7-9	TGTGCCAGCAGCTTTACAGGCCTGACAGGGGGCCTCTACGAGCAGTACTTC	CASSFTGLTGGLYEQYF
.	15	few	TRBJ1-6	TRBV7-8	TGTGCCAGCAGCTTAGGACAGAGCTATAATTCACCCCTCCACTTT	CASSLGQSYNSPLHF
.	14	.	TRBJ2-5	TRBV24-1	TGTGCCACCAGTGGAAGAACAGACCAAGAGACCCAGTACTTC	CATSGRTDQETQYF
.	15	once	TRBJ2-3	TRBV27	TGTGCCAGCAGAACCAGCAGGGACGGTCCAGATACGCAGTATTTT	CASRTSRDGPDTQYF
TRBD2	15	.	TRBJ2-5	TRBV7-6	TGTGCCAGCAGCATCACTAGCGCCACCCAAGAGACCCAGTACTTC	CASSITSATQETQYF
TRBD1	14	.	TRBJ1-2	TRBV18	TGTGCCAGCTCCCCTGGACAGGGACTTCGTGGCTACACCTTC	CASSPGQGLRGYTF